These T cell receptor beta chains were read from a single sample in a study of Ad26.COV2.S vaccination and SARS-CoV-2 variants. Libraries were prepared by immunoSEQ multiplex PCR; TCRdb keeps only in-frame clonotypes and omits some of them. The sample contains more than 400,000 clones, approximately 92% of which appear only once. Material: peripheral blood, obtained in a trial of Ad26.COV2.S vaccine versus placebo. All receptors come from a person between 18 and 65 years old who received the Ad26.COV2.S COVID-19 vaccine or a placebo. The CDR3 runs from the conserved cysteine through the conserved F or W. Each record gives: D gene, J gene, CDR3 length, V gene, clone size, CDR3 DNA, CDR3 protein. A D gene is named only where the DNA matches it firmly. Expanded clones are given a class, and other clones once, few, many or no size at all.

NA	TRBJ1-6	13	TRBV9	NA	TGTGCCAGCAGCCTCGGATCTAATTCACCCCTCCACTTT	CASSLGSNSPLHF
NA	TRBJ1-6	16	TRBV19	NA	TGTGCCAGTAGTACCATATTTTGGACAGATAATTCACCCCTCCACTTT	CASSTIFWTDNSPLHF
TRBD2	TRBJ2-3	13	TRBV7-9	NA	TGTGCCAGCAGCGCACCTAGCGGAGATACGCAGTATTTT	CASSAPSGDTQYF
NA	TRBJ2-7	14	TRBV19	NA	TGTGCCAGTAGTATAGTAGGCACCTCCTACGAGCAGTACTTC	CASSIVGTSYEQYF
NA	TRBJ2-7	14	TRBV7-2	NA	TGTGCCAGCAGCTTAGCGAACTTAGCTTACGAGCAGTACTTC	CASSLANLAYEQYF
NA	TRBJ1-1	13	TRBV6-6	NA	TGTGCCAGCAGTCCCCAGGGAGTCACTGAAGCTTTCTTT	CASSPQGVTEAFF
NA	TRBJ1-2	13	TRBV19	NA	TGTGCCAGTAGCAACCTACAGGTTCGGGGCTACACCTTC	CASSNLQVRGYTF
TRBD2	TRBJ2-5	13	TRBV19	once	TGTGCCACCCGAGAAGCGGGGGAGGAGACCCAGTACTTC	CATREAGEETQYF
NA	TRBJ2-7	15	TRBV4-3	NA	TGCGCCAGCAGCCAAGATCTAGTGGGCAGGTACGAGCAGTACTTC	CASSQDLVGRYEQYF
NA	TRBJ2-5	15	TRBV7-9	few	TGTGCCAGCAGTTCACCTGATACCTTCCAAGAGACCCAGTACTTC	CASSSPDTFQETQYF
NA	TRBJ2-2	12	TRBV11-3	NA	TGTGCCAGCAGCCCGAGGGCCGGGGAGCTGTTTTTT	CASSPRAGELFF
NA	TRBJ2-3	16	TRBV7-2	NA	TGTGCCAGCAGTTGGGGGAGAGGGAAGAGCACAGATACGCAGTATTTT	CASSWGRGKSTDTQYF
NA	TRBJ1-3	15	TRBV2	NA	TGTGCCAGCAGTGAAGGGGGTTACTCTGGAAACACCATATATTTT	CASSEGGYSGNTIYF
NA	TRBJ2-1	16	TRBV6-5	NA	TGTGCCAGCAGTTACTCCACCCCAAGTTTCCTTCATGAGCAGTTCTTC	CASSYSTPSFLHEQFF
NA	TRBJ2-7	15	TRBV27	NA	TGTGCCAGCAGTTTATTGGGCAGGGCCTCCTACGAGCAGTACTTC	CASSLLGRASYEQYF
TRBD2	TRBJ2-5	16	TRBV6-2/TRBV6-3	NA	TGTGCCAGCAGCAAACCCTCCGGGGGGGCCCCAGAGACCCAGTACTTC	CASSKPSGGAPETQYF
NA	TRBJ1-1	13	TRBV6-2/TRBV6-3	NA	TGTGCCAGCAGTTCACAGGGGAACACTGAAGCTTTCTTT	CASSSQGNTEAFF
NA	TRBJ2-7	13	TRBV7-9	NA	TGTGCCAGCAGCCGAACCCAGGGCTACGAGCAGTACTTC	CASSRTQGYEQYF
NA	TRBJ1-1	16	TRBV7-6	NA	TGTGCCAGCAGCTTAGAAGTGGGCCCGGGGGTGACAGAAGCTTTCTTT	CASSLEVGPGVTEAFF
NA	TRBJ2-1	13	TRBV5-4	NA	TGTGCCAGCAGCGATACATACTACAATGAGCAGTTCTTC	CASSDTYYNEQFF
TRBD2	TRBJ2-3	15	TRBV28	once	TGTGCCGCGCAGGAGCGGGGGGCACCCACAGATACGCAGTATTTT	CAAQERGAPTDTQYF
NA	TRBJ2-7	17	TRBV6-2/TRBV6-3	NA	TGTGCCAGCAGTAACCGGGTATGGAACCAAGATACCTACGAGCAGTACTTC	CASSNRVWNQDTYEQYF
TRBD2	TRBJ2-3	15	TRBV6-5	NA	TGTGCCAGCAGTTGGTCTAGCGGGGGCACAGATACGCAGTATTTT	CASSWSSGGTDTQYF
NA	TRBJ2-2	14	TRBV7-9	NA	TGTGCCAGCAGTCGTCAGGTGGGGTCCGGGGAGCTGTTTTTT	CASSRQVGSGELFF
TRBD1	TRBJ1-2	16	TRBV3-1/TRBV3-2	NA	TGTGCCAGCAGCGGGGGGACGACAGGGGGAAGGTATGGCTACACCTTC	CASSGGTTGGRYGYTF
TRBD1	TRBJ1-2	15	TRBV2	NA	TGTGCCAGCAATGTGCCGCAGGGGGGAAACTATGGCTACACCTTC	CASNVPQGGNYGYTF
NA	TRBJ2-1	13	TRBV12-5	NA	TGTGCTAGTGGTTTGGGACTTATCAATGAGCAGTTCTTC	CASGLGLINEQFF
TRBD1	TRBJ2-7	14	TRBV19	NA	TGTGCCAGTAGGGACAGGGGTTCTACCTACGAGCAGTACTTC	CASRDRGSTYEQYF
NA	TRBJ1-4	13	TRBV5-4	NA	TGTGCCAGCAGCTTGTGGGGGGATGAAAAACTGTTTTTT	CASSLWGDEKLFF
TRBD1	TRBJ1-2	15	TRBV11-2	NA	TGTGCCAGCAGCTCGAGTCGGACAGGGGGCTCTGGCTACACCTTC	CASSSSRTGGSGYTF
NA	TRBJ1-1	15	TRBV27	once	TGTGCCAGTAAAACTGGCGAGTCGTGGGGCCCTGAAGCTTTCTTT	CASKTGESWGPEAFF
TRBD1	TRBJ1-2	13	TRBV28	NA	TGTGCCAGCAGTTCCTACAGGGGGCATGGCTACACCTTC	CASSSYRGHGYTF
TRBD1	TRBJ1-5	14	TRBV7-9	NA	TGTGCCAGCAGCTCGGGACAGGGGAATCAGCCCCAGCATTTT	CASSSGQGNQPQHF
TRBD2	TRBJ2-1	19	TRBV7-2	NA	TGTGCCAGCAGCTTAAGCAGACCTAAACTAGCGGGGGGCTACAATGAGCAGTTCTTC	CASSLSRPKLAGGYNEQFF
TRBD1	TRBJ2-2	16	TRBV30	NA	TGTGCCTGGGAGCCTCGGACAGGAGAAGGCACCGGGGAGCTGTTTTTT	CAWEPRTGEGTGELFF
NA	TRBJ2-7	15	TRBV9	NA	TGTGCCAGCAGCCAAGATGACGGAGTTCTGACGGAGCAGTACTTC	CASSQDDGVLTEQYF
NA	TRBJ1-3	16	TRBV5-1	once	TGCGCCAGCAGCGTCAGGGCTATTCACTCTGGAAACACCATATATTTT	CASSVRAIHSGNTIYF
NA	TRBJ1-2	15	TRBV5-1	once	TGCGCCAGCAGTCAAGTTGGGGACGGAACCTATGGCTACACCTTC	CASSQVGDGTYGYTF
TRBD2	TRBJ2-3	16	TRBV5-1	NA	TGCGCCAGCAGCTTGGCCGCGGGGGTGGGCACAGATACGCAGTATTTT	CASSLAAGVGTDTQYF
NA	TRBJ2-5	11	TRBV19	NA	TGTGCCAGTAGTATCAGAGAGACCCAGTACTTC	CASSIRETQYF
TRBD1	TRBJ1-1	17	TRBV7-9	NA	TGTGCCAGCAGCTCCTGGACAGGGGGCTACCTGAACACTGAAGCTTTCTTT	CASSSWTGGYLNTEAFF
NA	TRBJ1-4	13	TRBV5-6	NA	TGTGCCAGCAGCTTGGCCCCCCGTGGGGAACTGTTTTTT	CASSLAPRGELFF